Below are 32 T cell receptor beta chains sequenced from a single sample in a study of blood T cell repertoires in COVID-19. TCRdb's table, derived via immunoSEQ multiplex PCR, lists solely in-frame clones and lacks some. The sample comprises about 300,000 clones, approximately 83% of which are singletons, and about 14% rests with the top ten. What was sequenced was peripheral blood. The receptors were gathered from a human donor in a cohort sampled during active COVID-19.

The CDR3 region is CASSAGTLQETQYF. For the CDR3, the DNA is TGTGCCAGCAGCGCCGGGACACTCCAAGAGACCCAGTACTTC. The chain uses TRBV9 and TRBJ2-5, with D possibly matching TRBD1 (6 bases). The V gene's germline CDR1 is SGDLS and CDR2 YYNGEE. This CDR3 has 14 residues. V lost 3 bases and J lost 1, with 10 bases in between.

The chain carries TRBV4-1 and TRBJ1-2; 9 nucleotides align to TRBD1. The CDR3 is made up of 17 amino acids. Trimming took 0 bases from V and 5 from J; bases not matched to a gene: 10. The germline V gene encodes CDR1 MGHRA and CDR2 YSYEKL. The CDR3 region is CASSQDGPTGGKYGYTF. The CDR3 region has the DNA TGCGCCAGCAGCCAAGACGGTCCGACAGGGGGGAAGTATGGCTACACCTTC.

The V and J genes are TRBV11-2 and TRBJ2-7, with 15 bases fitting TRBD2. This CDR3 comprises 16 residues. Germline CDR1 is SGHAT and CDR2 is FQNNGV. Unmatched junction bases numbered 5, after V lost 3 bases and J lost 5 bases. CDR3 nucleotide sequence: TGTGCCAGCAGCTTTCTCGGGACTAGCGGGAGGAACGAGCAGTACTTC. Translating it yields CASSFLGTSGRNEQYF.

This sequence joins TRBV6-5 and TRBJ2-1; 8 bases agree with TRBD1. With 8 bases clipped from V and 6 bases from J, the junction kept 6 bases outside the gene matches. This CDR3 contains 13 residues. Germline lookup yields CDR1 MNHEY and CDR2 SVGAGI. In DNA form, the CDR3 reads TGTGCCAGCGGGACAGGCCGTGGCAATGAGCAGTTCTTC. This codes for CASGTGRGNEQFF.

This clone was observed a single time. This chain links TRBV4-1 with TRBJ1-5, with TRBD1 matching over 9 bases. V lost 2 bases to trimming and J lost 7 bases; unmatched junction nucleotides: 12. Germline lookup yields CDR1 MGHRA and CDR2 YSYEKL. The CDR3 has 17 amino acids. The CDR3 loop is CASSQSRGRQGGQPQHF. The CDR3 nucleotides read TGCGCCAGCAGCCAATCTCGGGGGCGACAGGGGGGCCAGCCCCAGCATTTT.

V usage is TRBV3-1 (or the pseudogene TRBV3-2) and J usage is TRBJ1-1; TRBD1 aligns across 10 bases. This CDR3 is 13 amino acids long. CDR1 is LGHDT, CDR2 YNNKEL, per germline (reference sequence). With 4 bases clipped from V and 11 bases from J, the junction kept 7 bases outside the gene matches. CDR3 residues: CASSRTGGFGAFF. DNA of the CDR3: TGTGCCAGCAGCCGGACAGGGGGATTTGGTGCTTTCTTT.

Here the CDR3 reads CASSTSGRRYEQYF. DNA of the CDR3: TGTGCCAGCAGTACTAGCGGGCGCCGCTACGAGCAGTACTTC. The genes are TRBV2 and TRBJ2-7, with 9 bases that match TRBD2. Trimming cost V 5 bases and J 3 bases; bases outside gene matches: 5. The CDR3 runs 14 residues. From germline, CDR1 is SNHLY and CDR2 FYNNEI.

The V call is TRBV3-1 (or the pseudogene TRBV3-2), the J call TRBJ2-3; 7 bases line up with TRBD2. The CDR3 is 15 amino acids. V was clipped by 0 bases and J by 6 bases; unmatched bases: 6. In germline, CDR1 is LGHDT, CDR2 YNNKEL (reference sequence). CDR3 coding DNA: TGTGCCAGCAGCCAAGATTTTGCGGGAGCGGATACGCAGTATTTT. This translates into CASSQDFAGADTQYF.

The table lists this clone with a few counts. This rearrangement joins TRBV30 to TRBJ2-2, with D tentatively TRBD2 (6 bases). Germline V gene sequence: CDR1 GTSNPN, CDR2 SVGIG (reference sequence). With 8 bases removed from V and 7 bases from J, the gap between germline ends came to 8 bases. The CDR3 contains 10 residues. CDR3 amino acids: CAGLNGELFF. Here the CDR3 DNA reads TGTGCCGGACTAAACGGGGAGCTGTTTTTT.

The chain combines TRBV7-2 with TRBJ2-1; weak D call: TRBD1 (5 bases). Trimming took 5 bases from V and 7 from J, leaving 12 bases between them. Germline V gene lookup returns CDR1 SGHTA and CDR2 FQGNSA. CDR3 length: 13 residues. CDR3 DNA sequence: TGTGCCAGCAGCAAAAATAGGGGAAATGAGCAGTTCTTC. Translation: CASSKNRGNEQFF.

The CDR3 loop is CASSRNRDGNQPQHF. The CDR3 DNA reads TGTGCCAGCAGCAGGAACAGGGACGGCAATCAGCCCCAGCATTTT. The V gene is TRBV6-5, the J gene TRBJ1-5; D is possibly TRBD1 (6 bases). This CDR3 is 15 amino acids long. From germline, CDR1 is MNHEY and CDR2 SVGAGI. With 6 bases removed from V and 2 bases from J, the gap between germline ends came to 14 bases.

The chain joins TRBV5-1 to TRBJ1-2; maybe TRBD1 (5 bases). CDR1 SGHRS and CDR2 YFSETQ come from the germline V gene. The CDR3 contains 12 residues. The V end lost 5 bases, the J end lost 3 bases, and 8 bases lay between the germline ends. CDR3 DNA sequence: TGCGCCAGCAGTCCGGGGGACTATGGCTACACCTTC. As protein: CASSPGDYGYTF.

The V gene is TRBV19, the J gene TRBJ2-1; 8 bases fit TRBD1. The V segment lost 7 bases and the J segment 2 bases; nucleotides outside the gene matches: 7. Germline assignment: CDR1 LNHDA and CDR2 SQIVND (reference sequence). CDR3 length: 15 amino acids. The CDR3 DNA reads TGTGCCAGTACTCTACAGGGGGACGCCTACAATGAGCAGTTCTTC. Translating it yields CASTLQGDAYNEQFF.

CDR3 bases: TGTGCCAGCAGCTCCCATCCCAGGTCTACGTACGAGCAGTACTTC. Amino acids: CASSSHPRSTYEQYF. The rearrangement uses TRBV5-8 and TRBJ2-7; D gene uncertain. The V gene's germline CDR1 is SGHTS and CDR2 YDEGEE. The CDR3 runs 15 residues. V lost 3 bases and J 4 bases, leaving 17 bases between the germline ends.

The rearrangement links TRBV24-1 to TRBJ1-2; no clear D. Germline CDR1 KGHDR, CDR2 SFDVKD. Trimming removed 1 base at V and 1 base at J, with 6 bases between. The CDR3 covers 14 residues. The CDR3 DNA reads TGTGCCACCAGTGATTTATCGGGTAACTATGGCTACACCTTC. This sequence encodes CATSDLSGNYGYTF.

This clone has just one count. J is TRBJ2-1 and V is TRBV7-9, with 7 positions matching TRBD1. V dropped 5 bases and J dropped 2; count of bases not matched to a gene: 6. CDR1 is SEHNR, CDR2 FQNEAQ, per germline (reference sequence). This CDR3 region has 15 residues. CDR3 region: CASSNRGRTYNEQFF. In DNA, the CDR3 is TGTGCCAGCAGCAACAGGGGTCGTACCTACAATGAGCAGTTCTTC.

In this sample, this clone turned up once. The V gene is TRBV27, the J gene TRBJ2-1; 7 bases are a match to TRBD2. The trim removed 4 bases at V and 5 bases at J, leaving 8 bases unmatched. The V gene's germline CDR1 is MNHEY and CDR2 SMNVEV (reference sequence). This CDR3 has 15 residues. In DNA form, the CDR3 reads TGTGCCAGCAGTTCCACTCTAGCGGACCACAATGAGCAGTTCTTC. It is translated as CASSSTLADHNEQFF.

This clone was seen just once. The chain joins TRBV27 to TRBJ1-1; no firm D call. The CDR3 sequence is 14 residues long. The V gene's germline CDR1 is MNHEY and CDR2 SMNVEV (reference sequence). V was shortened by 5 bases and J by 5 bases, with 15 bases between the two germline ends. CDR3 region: CASSPSIRGTEAFF. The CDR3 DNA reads TGTGCCAGCAGTCCCTCGATCCGAGGGACTGAAGCTTTCTTT.

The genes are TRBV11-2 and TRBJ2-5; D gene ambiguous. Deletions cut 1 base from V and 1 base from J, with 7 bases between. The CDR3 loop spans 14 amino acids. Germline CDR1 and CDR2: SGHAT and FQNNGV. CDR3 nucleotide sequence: TGTGCCAGCAGCTTAGTGAACAGCCAAGAGACCCAGTACTTC. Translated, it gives CASSLVNSQETQYF.

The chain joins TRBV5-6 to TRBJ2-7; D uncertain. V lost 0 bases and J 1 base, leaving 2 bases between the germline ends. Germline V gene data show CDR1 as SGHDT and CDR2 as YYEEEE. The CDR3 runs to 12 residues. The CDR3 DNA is TGTGCCAGCAGCTTGGTATCCTACGAGCAGTACTTC. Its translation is CASSLVSYEQYF.

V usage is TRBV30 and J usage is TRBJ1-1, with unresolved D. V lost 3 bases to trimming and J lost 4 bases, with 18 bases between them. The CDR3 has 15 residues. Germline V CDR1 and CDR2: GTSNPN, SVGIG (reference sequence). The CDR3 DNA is TGTGCCTGGAGGTACCCGGGAGGTTGGACCACTGAAGCTTTCTTT. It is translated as CAWRYPGGWTTEAFF.

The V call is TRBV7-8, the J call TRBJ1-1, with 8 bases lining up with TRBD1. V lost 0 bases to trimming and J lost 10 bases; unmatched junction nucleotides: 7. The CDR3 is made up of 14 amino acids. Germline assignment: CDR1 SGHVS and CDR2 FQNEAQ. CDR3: CASSLAQDRVGAFF. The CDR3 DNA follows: TGTGCCAGCAGCTTAGCCCAGGACAGGGTAGGAGCTTTCTTT.

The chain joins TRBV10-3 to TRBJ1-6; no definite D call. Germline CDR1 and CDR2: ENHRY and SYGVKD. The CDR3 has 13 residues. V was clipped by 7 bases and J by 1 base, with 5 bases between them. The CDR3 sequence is CAITGSYNSPLHF. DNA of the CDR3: TGTGCCATCACGGGGTCCTATAATTCACCCCTCCACTTT.

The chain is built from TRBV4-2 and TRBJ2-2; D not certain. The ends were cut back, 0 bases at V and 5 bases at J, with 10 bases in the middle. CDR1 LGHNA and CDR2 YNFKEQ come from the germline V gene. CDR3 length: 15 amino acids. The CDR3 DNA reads TGTGCCAGCAGCCAAGACATCGGGTCTACCGGGGAGCTGTTTTTT. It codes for CASSQDIGSTGELFF.

For the CDR3, the DNA is TGCAGTGCTAGTCTGAGCTCTGGGGCCAACGTCCTGACTTTC. Translating gives CSASLSSGANVLTF. The chain has TRBV20-1 and TRBJ2-6; no definite D call. The CDR3 length is 14 residues. With 3 bases removed from V and 0 bases from J, the gap between germline ends came to 6 bases. Germline V gene data show CDR1 as DFQATT and CDR2 as SNEGSKA (reference sequence).

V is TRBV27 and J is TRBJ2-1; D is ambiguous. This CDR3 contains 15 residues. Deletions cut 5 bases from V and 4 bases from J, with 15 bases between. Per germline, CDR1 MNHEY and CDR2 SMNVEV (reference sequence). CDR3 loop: CASSDYSSTYNEQFF. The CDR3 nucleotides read TGTGCCAGCAGTGATTACTCATCCACTTACAATGAGCAGTTCTTC.

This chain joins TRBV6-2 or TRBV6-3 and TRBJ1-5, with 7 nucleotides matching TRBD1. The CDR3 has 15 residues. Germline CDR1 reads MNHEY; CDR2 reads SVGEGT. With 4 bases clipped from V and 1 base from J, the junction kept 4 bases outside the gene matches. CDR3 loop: CASSLQGLSNQPQHF. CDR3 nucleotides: TGTGCCAGCAGTTTACAGGGGTTGAGCAATCAGCCCCAGCATTTT.

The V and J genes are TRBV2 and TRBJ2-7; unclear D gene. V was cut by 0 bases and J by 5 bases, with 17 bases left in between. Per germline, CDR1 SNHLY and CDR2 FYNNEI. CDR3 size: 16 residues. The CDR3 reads CASSEALGFLGHEQYF. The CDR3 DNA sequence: TGTGCCAGCAGTGAAGCGCTAGGTTTCCTAGGCCACGAGCAGTACTTC.

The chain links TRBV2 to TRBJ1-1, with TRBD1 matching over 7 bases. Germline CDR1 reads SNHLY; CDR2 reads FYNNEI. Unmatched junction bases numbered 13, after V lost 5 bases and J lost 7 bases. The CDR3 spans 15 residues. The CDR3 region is CASSPRQGGGDEAFF. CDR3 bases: TGTGCCAGCAGTCCCCGACAGGGCGGGGGGGATGAAGCTTTCTTT.

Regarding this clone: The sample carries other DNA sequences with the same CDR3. Here the CDR3 DNA reads TGTGCCAGCAGTTTTTACTACGAGCAGTACTTC. This codes for CASSFYYEQYF. The chain combines TRBV12-3 or TRBV12-4 with TRBJ2-7, with D hard to call. Trimming shortened V by 3 bases and J by 3 bases, and 3 bases separated the two germline ends. The CDR3 runs 11 residues.

The CDR3 loop reads CASSWGEPNYGYTF. In nucleotides, the CDR3 is TGCGCCAGCAGCTGGGGGGAGCCCAACTATGGCTACACCTTC. This chain links TRBV5-1 with TRBJ1-2; D perhaps matches TRBD1 (5 bases). In germline, CDR1 is SGHRS, CDR2 YFSETQ. The CDR3 totals 14 residues. Trimming pared 3 bases from V and 2 bases from J, leaving 11 bases between.

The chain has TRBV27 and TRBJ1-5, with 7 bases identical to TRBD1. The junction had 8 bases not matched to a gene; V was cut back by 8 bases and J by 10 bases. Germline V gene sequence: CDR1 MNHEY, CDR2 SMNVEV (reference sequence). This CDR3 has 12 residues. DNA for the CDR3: TGTGCCAGCGGACAGGTTGGTAGTCCCCAGCATTTT. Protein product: CASGQVGSPQHF.